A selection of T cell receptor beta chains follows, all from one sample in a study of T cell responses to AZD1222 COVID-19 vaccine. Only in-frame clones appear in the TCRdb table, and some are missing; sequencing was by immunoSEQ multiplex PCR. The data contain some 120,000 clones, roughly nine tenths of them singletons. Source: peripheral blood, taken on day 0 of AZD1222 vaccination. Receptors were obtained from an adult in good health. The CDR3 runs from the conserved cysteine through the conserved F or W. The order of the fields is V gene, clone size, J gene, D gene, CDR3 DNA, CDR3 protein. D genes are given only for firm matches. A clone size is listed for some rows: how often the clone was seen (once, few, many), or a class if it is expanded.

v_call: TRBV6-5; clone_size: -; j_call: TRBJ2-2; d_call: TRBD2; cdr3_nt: TGTGCCAGCAGCAGGACTAGCGGGGTGACCGGGGAGCTGTTTTTT; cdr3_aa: CASSRTSGVTGELFF
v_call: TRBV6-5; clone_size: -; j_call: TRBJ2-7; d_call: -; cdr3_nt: TGTGCCAGCAGGACAAGGGTCGGGACCTACGAGCAGTACTTC; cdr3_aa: CASRTRVGTYEQYF
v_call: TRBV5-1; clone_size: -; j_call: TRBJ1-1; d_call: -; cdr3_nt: TGCGCCAGCAGCTTTCGACAGGATCATGAAGCTTTCTTT; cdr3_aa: CASSFRQDHEAFF
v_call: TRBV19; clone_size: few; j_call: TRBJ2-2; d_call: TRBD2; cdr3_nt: TGTGCCAGTCTCAGCGGGGGGGCCCCGTCCGGGGAGCTGTTTTTT; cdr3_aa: CASLSGGAPSGELFF
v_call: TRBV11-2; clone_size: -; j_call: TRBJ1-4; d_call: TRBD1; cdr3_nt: TGTGCCAGCAGCCGACAGGGCTTACCTAATGAAAAACTGTTTTTT; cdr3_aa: CASSRQGLPNEKLFF
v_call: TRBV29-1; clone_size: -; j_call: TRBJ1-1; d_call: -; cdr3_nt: TGCAGCGTCCAGTTTGGAAGGACTGAAGCTTTCTTT; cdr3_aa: CSVQFGRTEAFF
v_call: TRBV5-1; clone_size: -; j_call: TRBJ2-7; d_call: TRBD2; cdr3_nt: TGCGCCAGCAGCGCTAGCGGGAACGAGCAGTACTTC; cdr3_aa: CASSASGNEQYF
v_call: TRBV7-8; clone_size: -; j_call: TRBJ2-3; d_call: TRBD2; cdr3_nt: TGTGCCAGCAGCTCAGGACTAGCGGGGGCAGATACGCAGTATTTT; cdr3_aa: CASSSGLAGADTQYF
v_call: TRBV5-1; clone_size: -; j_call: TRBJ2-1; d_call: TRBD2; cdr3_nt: TGCGCCAGCAGCTATTGGACTAGCGGGAGCTCCTACAATGAGCAGTTCTTC; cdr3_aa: CASSYWTSGSSYNEQFF
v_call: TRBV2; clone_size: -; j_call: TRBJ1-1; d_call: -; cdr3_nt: TGTGCCAGCAGTGGCACTACAGAGAACACTGAAGCTTTCTTT; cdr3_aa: CASSGTTENTEAFF
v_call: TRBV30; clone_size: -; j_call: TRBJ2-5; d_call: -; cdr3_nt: TGTGCCTGGAGTACGAAGGGTCAGGGAGAGACCCAGTACTTC; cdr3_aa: CAWSTKGQGETQYF
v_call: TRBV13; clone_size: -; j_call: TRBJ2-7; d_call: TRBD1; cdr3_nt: TGTGCCAGCAGCTTAGCGGGACAGGGGGCTTTCGAGCAGTACTTC; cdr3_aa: CASSLAGQGAFEQYF
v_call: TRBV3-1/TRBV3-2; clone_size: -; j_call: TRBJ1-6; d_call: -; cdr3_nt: TGTGCCAGCAGCCAAGAGGGTAATTCACCCCTCCACTTT; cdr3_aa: CASSQEGNSPLHF
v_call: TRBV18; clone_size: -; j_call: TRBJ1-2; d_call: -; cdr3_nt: TGTGCCAGCTCAGCAGGACCGGGCTGGTTTAGCTACACCTTC; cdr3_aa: CASSAGPGWFSYTF
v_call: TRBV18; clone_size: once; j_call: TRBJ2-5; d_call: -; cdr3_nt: TGTGCCAGCTCAGATTCCTGGGCCCAAGAGACCCAGTACTTC; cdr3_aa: CASSDSWAQETQYF
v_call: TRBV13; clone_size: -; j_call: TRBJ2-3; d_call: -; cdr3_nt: TGTGCCAGCAGCTTCGAAGCGGGACAAAGCACAGATACGCAGTATTTT; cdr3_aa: CASSFEAGQSTDTQYF
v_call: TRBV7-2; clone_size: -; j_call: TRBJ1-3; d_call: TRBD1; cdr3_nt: TGTGCCAGCAGCTTAGGCTTTTACAGGGGACAAAGAAACACCATATATTTT; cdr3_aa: CASSLGFYRGQRNTIYF
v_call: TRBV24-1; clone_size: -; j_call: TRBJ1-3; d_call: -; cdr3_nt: TGTGCCACCGATCCGGGCCCGATTTGCTCTGGAAACACCATATATTTT; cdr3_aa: CATDPGPICSGNTIYF
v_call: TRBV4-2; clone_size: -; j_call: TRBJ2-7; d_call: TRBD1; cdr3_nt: TGTGCCAGCAGCCCCGACAGGGCGGGTCGGGAGCAGTACTTC; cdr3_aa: CASSPDRAGREQYF
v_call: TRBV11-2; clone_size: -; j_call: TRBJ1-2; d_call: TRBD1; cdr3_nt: TGTGCCAGCAGCGTCGACAGGGGGCCCGTCTATGACACCTTC; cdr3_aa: CASSVDRGPVYDTF
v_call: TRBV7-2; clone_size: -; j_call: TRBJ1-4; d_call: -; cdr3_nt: TGTGCCAGCAGCTCCCGACGGGGTGAAAAACTGTTTTTT; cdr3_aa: CASSSRRGEKLFF
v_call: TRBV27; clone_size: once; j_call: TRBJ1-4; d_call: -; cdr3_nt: TGTGCCAGCAAATTCGGGAGGAGGCCCGCAACTAATGAAAAACTGTTTTTT; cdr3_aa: CASKFGRRPATNEKLFF
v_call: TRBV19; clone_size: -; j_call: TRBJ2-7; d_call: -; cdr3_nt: TGTGCCAGTAGTATCGGGGGAACAACCTCCTACGAGCAGTACTTC; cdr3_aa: CASSIGGTTSYEQYF
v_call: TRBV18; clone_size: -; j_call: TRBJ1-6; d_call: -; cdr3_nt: TGTGCCAGCTCACCCCTTGGGCAGAGCCTTAATAATTCACCCCTCCACTTT; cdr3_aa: CASSPLGQSLNNSPLHF
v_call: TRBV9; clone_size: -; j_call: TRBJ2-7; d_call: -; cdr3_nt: TGTGCCAGCAGCGTAGCTAGCGTCTCATTCTCCTACGAGCAGTACTTC; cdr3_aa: CASSVASVSFSYEQYF
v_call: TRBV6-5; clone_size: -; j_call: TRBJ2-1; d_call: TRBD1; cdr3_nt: TGTGCCAGCAGTTACTATCCGGGACAGGGAGGTGAGCAGTTCTTC; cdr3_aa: CASSYYPGQGGEQFF
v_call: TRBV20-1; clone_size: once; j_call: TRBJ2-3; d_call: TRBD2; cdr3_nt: TGCAGTGCTAGTGAGCGGGGGGGCACAGATACGCAGTATTTT; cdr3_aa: CSASERGGTDTQYF
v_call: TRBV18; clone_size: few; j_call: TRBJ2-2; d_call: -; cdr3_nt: TGTGCCAGCCCAAGGAAACAAAGCGCGAGCACCGGGGAGCTGTTTTTT; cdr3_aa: CASPRKQSASTGELFF
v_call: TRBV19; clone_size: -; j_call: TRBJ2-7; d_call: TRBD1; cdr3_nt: TGTGCCAGTAGTCCTTTAACGGGACAGAGCTCCTACGAGCAGTACTTC; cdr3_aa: CASSPLTGQSSYEQYF
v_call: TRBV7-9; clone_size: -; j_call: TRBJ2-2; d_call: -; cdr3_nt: TGTGCCAGCAGGGCTGGACAGTTGTCCGGGGAGCTGTTTTTT; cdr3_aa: CASRAGQLSGELFF